Listed here are 11 T cell receptor beta chains from one sample, sequenced in a study of long-term antiretroviral therapy in people with HIV. Version v3.0 of the immunoSEQ assay ran at survey level. Some clones are missing from TCRdb's copy, which holds only in-frame ones; the method was immunoSEQ multiplex PCR. The sample includes under 50,000 clones, about 94% seen only once; the top ten take 2% to 2.5%. Sequencing was performed on unsorted PBMCs, taken 9 to 9.5 years after starting antiretroviral therapy. The receptors here all came from a man aged 30-40 years with HIV.

This chain connects TRBV4-2 to TRBJ2-3, with TRBD2 matching 14 bases. This CDR3 region has 16 residues. The ends lost 1 base at V and 4 bases at J; junction bases unmatched: 1. Germline-derived CDR1 and CDR2 are LGHNA and YNFKEQ. The CDR3 bases are TGTGCCAGCAGCCAAGGACTAGCGGGGGGGCCAGATACGCAGTATTTT. This sequence encodes CASSQGLAGGPDTQYF.

The V call is TRBV6-5, the J call TRBJ2-5; either TRBD1 or TRBD2 may fit D (5 bases each). Germline lookup yields CDR1 MNHEY and CDR2 SVGAGI. V was clipped by 4 bases and J by 5 bases, with 11 bases between them. The CDR3 has 13 residues. The CDR3 bases are TGTGCCAGCAGTTCCGGGGCGCCGGAGACCCAGTACTTC. It translates to CASSSGAPETQYF.

The V and J genes are TRBV7-8 and TRBJ2-5, with no clear D. The germline CDR1 and CDR2 sequences are SGHVS and FQNEAQ. The CDR3 totals 12 residues. V was trimmed by 6 bases and J by 0 bases, leaving 5 bases between them. CDR3 loop: CASRRDQETQYF. The CDR3 coding sequence is TGTGCCAGCAGAAGGGACCAAGAGACCCAGTACTTC.

The chain couples TRBV14 to TRBJ2-7; 8 nucleotides align to TRBD1. Germline V CDR1 and CDR2: SGHDN, FVKESK. V was pared by 2 bases and J by 5 bases, with 8 bases of the junction left unmatched. The CDR3 totals 15 residues. CDR3 nucleotides: TGTGCCAGCAGCCAAATGCAGGGGGCGATAAACGAGCAGTACTTC. Encoded protein: CASSQMQGAINEQYF.

This rearrangement joins TRBV19 to TRBJ1-4, with D possibly being TRBD1 (5 bases). This CDR3 is 14 amino acids long. The germline V gene has CDR1 LNHDA and CDR2 SQIVND (reference sequence). V dropped 4 bases and J dropped 7 bases, with 13 bases sitting between them. The CDR3 is CASSTGGGGEKLFF. CDR3 in DNA: TGTGCCAGTAGTACGGGAGGCGGGGGTGAAAAACTGTTTTTT.

The J gene is TRBJ1-6, the V gene TRBV5-1, with a weak D call TRBD1 (6 bases). Trimming took 1 base from V and 6 from J, leaving 14 bases between them. The CDR3 contains 16 residues. Germline V gene data show CDR1 as SGHRS and CDR2 as YFSETQ. CDR3 coding DNA: TGCGCCAGCAGCTTGTCTACGACAGGCAGTAATTCACCCCTCCACTTT. This codes for CASSLSTTGSNSPLHF.

The chain has TRBV6-5 and TRBJ2-7, with D perhaps matching TRBD2 (5 bases). CDR1 and CDR2 (germline): MNHEY, SVGAGI. This CDR3 spans 15 amino acids. The ends were cut back, 8 bases at V and 0 bases at J, with 17 bases in the middle. The CDR3: CASGTPRLYSYEQYF. CDR3 nucleotides: TGTGCCAGCGGAACCCCCCGACTATACTCCTACGAGCAGTACTTC.

As DNA, the CDR3 is TGTGCCAGCAGTGAAGTATTATACGAGCAGTACTTC. As protein: CASSEVLYEQYF. V and J are TRBV25-1 and TRBJ2-7, with no clear D. The ends were cut back, 2 bases at V and 4 bases at J, with 6 bases in the middle. Germline CDR1 and CDR2: MGHDK and SYGVNS. There are 12 residues in the CDR3.

This chain joins TRBV7-8 and TRBJ2-3, with D possibly being TRBD1 (5 bases). V lost 0 bases, J lost 1 base, and 5 bases lay in between. Germline V gene lookup returns CDR1 SGHVS and CDR2 FQNEAQ. The CDR3 loop spans 14 amino acids. The CDR3 protein is CASSLAGRTDTQYF. CDR3 DNA sequence: TGTGCCAGCAGCTTAGCGGGGCGCACAGATACGCAGTATTTT.

The chain is built from TRBV19 and TRBJ2-1; the D is unclear. Germline CDR1 is LNHDA and CDR2 is SQIVND (reference sequence). This CDR3 comprises 13 residues. The ends were cut back, 1 base at V and 10 bases at J, with 11 bases in the middle. CDR3 nucleotides: TGTGCCAGTAGTATAGTAAGCTCCCACGAGCAGTTCTTC. Translating gives CASSIVSSHEQFF.

The V gene is TRBV5-1, the J gene TRBJ1-1, with D maybe TRBD1 (6 bases). The germline V and J ends were trimmed by 3 bases and 3 bases, with 12 bases remaining between them. CDR3 size: 14 residues. Germline loops: CDR1 SGHRS, CDR2 YFSETQ. CDR3: CASSSWGPDTEAFF. Here the CDR3 DNA reads TGCGCCAGCAGCTCGTGGGGGCCGGACACTGAAGCTTTCTTT.